This record covers a single T cell receptor beta chain. Its antigen remains unknown. This sample stems from a study of cytomegalovirus exposure and HLA in healthy donors. The PCR ran on 60 Vbeta and 13 Jbeta primers. Profiled with immunoSEQ multiplex PCR; TCRdb holds only in-frame clones, not every one. There are some 150,000 clones in the sample; approximately 78% occur only once, and 1.4% to 1.5% lies in the top ten. Healthy donors of bone marrow made up the group. This CDR3 has 17 residues. The germline gives CDR1 MGHRA, CDR2 YSYEKL. The ends lost 1 base at V and 0 bases at J; junction bases unmatched: 6. Study results and caveats: Prediction of most subjects' HLA-A and HLA-B alleles by TCR beta sequences was reportedly accurate. According to the study, about 180 TCR beta chains were cytomegalovirus-associated. Reportedly, a later analysis found an Asian-associated ancestry cluster had fewer N-insertions than the approximately 600-donor mean.

This clonotype was obtained from a male donor in good health and CMV-seronegative. Sequences were obtained from PBMCs. The chain combines TRBV4-1 with TRBJ2-4; 7 nucleotides line up with TRBD2. The CDR3 loop is CASSQGGVAGAKNIQYF. The CDR3 coding sequence is TGCGCCAGCAGCCAAGGGGGGGTAGCGGGAGCCAAAAACATTCAGTACTTC.